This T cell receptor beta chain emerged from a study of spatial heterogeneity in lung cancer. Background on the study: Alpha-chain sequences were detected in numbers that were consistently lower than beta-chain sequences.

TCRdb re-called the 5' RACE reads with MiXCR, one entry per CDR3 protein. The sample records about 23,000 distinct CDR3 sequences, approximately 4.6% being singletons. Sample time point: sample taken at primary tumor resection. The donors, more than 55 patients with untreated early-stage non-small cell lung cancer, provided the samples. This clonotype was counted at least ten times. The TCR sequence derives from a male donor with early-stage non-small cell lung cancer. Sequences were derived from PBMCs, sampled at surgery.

The CDR3 bases are TGTGCCAGCAGCTTAGCCCTAGCGGGGGGTTCGAGGAGCACCGGGGAGCTGTTTTTT. This gives the protein CASSLALAGGSRSTGELFF. The rearrangement joins TRBV7-7 to TRBJ2-2, with 11 nucleotides matching TRBD2. CDR3 length: 19 amino acids. The V and J ends lost 0 bases and 4 bases, in that order; junction bases with no gene match: 10. Germline V gives CDR1 SSHAT, CDR2 FNYEAQ (reference sequence).